The entry below gives a single TCR beta chain sequence along with its context. It has no known antigen specificity. Base qualities are missing; no much larger clone stands one base away. This sample was included in a study of T cell repertoires in cytomegalovirus infection (dated by TCRdb to the late 2010s). Looking at the study overall: Peptide stimulations targeted recently identified HLA-C-restricted CMV epitopes, whose presentation resists viral immunomodulation, together with well-studied HLA-B-restricted epitopes. Donor HLA type was relevant to the analysis, because carriage of CMV infection together with the matching HLA type was indicated by public TCR beta signatures. Paper-wide results and their limitations: In both this cohort and an independent roughly 330-donor cohort, the cumulative frequency of public TCR beta family members distinguished carriers of CMV infection plus the relevant HLA type. The ex vivo response was dominated by HLA-C-restricted CMV-specific TCR beta clonotypes, and the single most frequent clonotype in two of eight donors was supplied by these HLA-C-restricted clonotypes.

The CDR3, from cysteine to phenylalanine, totals 15 residues. Left in the record is the CDR3 DNA by itself, 45 bases read in frame from the first base. V gives up 6 bases and J gives up 3 bases, and the segment between their germline ends measures 12 bases. CDR1 and CDR2 are drawn from the germline V gene: SGHVS, FNYEAQ. Sequencing was performed on an Illumina HiSeq 1500. Using fastp trimming at Q25 and MiXCR clonotype assembly, TCRdb reanalyzed the public sequencing data and kept in-frame beta chains. Entries that share a CDR3 protein sequence are merged under the most common genes and DNA. Here the sample has around 500,000 distinct CDR3 sequences; about 42% occur a single time. The ten largest clones take up about 45% of the sample. The treatment or condition label, read with the paper, signifies: in vitro stimulation with specific CMV peptide epitopes to enrich CMV-specific T cells.

The sequence derives from a human donor in good health (CMV status not recorded). Some clones in this sample may be carry-over from other donors' samples. The input for sequencing was cultured PBMCs, taken from culture after CMV antigen stimulation. The rearrangement combines TRBV7-6 with TRBJ1-6, with no confident D gene call. The sequence in DNA is TGTGCCAGCAGTCTCTCCCGGAACTATAATTCACCCCTCCACTTT. Translated, this is CASSLSRNYNSPLHF.